A single T cell receptor beta chain is shown here with its context. The antigen is unknown. Profiled with immunoSEQ multiplex PCR; TCRdb holds only in-frame clones, not every one. This sample has 20,000 to 30,000 clones, with approximately 78% found just once. This CDR3 region has 14 residues. Germline CDR1 reads LGHDT; CDR2 reads YNNKEL (reference sequence). V lost 3 bases and J 2 bases, leaving 11 bases between the germline ends. This sample was taken from a study of vaccination effects on CD4 cells after COVID-19. Study observations and caveats: Convalescents' post-vaccination spike-reactive clones were chiefly new, vaccine-induced ones.

CD4+ T cells specific for antigen were expanded with viral peptide pools by the ViraFEST assay before sequencing. Investigators separated out CD4+ T cells once 10 days of culture had passed. The person acquired a PCR-confirmed SARS-CoV-2 infection between March and December 2020. The chain uses TRBV3-1 (or the pseudogene TRBV3-2) and TRBJ2-7; D ambiguous. The material sequenced was CD4+ T cells from PBMCs cultured with HCoV-NL63 spike peptides, taken before COVID-19 vaccination. This TCR derives from a human donor who had a prior SARS-CoV-2 infection. CDR3 bases: TGTGCCAGCAGCCAGGTCGATCCTACCTACGAGCAGTACTTC. It translates to CASSQVDPTYEQYF.